The T cell receptor (beta chain) under discussion was sequenced for a study of T-cell memory formation after mild COVID-19. Findings of the study overall: From day 15 to 85, contracting clones were balanced between CD4 and CD8, whereas later expanders leaned toward CD4+.

The CDR3 has 16 amino acids. V lost 5 bases to trimming and J lost 3 bases; unmatched junction nucleotides: 8. Germline CDR1 SGHTA, CDR2 FQGNSA. This clonotype was detected only a few times. Its antigen is currently unknown. TCRdb analysed the 5' RACE reads with MiXCR anew, one entry per CDR3 protein. This sample has some 350,000 distinct CDR3 sequences; about 15% occur once, and the top ten carry about a fifth. This rearrangement joins TRBV7-2 to TRBJ2-3, with 10 bases fitting TRBD2. The sample consisted of PBMCs or a T cell subset sorted from them (not recorded which). The receptor comes from a man aged 18 to 29 who had mild COVID-19 (a few samples of this study predate the infection). Cell type and time point are not known. This chain's CDR3 is CASSPKRGGGTDTQYF. The CDR3 DNA reads as TGTGCCAGCAGCCCAAAGCGGGGGGGCGGGACAGATACGCAGTATTTT.